These 20 T cell receptor beta chains came from one sample sequenced in a study of early T cells in non-severe SARS-CoV-2 infection. TCRdb reanalysed the 5' RACE reads using MiXCR and keeps one entry per CDR3 protein. There are 55,000 to 75,000 distinct CDR3 sequences in the sample; 5.9% occur only once, and about 3.6% lies in the top ten. The sample consisted of whole blood, taken at baseline. These TCRs come from an adult who was a healthcare worker with PCR-confirmed SARS-CoV-2 infection or an uninfected control (not recorded which).

CDR3 DNA sequence: TGTGCCAGCTCGCTCACCCGGGACGGAGGATTGAACACTGAAGCTTTCTTT. Amino acids: CASSLTRDGGLNTEAFF. This chain joins TRBV18 and TRBJ1-1; D might be TRBD1 (5 bases). Trimming stripped 6 bases from V and 0 bases from J, with 20 bases between. There are 17 residues in the CDR3. Germline V lookup: CDR1 KGHSH, CDR2 LQKENI.

This clonotype was seen many times. This chain connects TRBV7-9 to TRBJ1-1; D might be TRBD1 (5 bases). The V end was cut by 3 bases, the J end by 1 base, with 21 bases between. Germline loops: CDR1 SEHNR, CDR2 FQNEAQ (reference sequence). The length of the CDR3 is 18 residues. The CDR3 sequence is CASSLGRGAGRRNTEAFF. The CDR3 region has the DNA TGTGCCAGCAGCTTGGGGAGAGGGGCAGGGCGACGGAACACTGAAGCTTTCTTT.

The table lists this clonotype with many counts. The chain links TRBV20-1 to TRBJ1-5; D may be TRBD1 (6 bases). V was clipped by 3 bases and J by 8 bases, with 14 bases between them. The germline gives CDR1 DFQATT, CDR2 SNEGSKA (reference sequence). There are 13 residues in the CDR3. The CDR3 loop is CSASSGGTEPQHF. The CDR3 DNA is TGCAGTGCTAGCTCCGGGGGCACTGAGCCCCAGCATTTT.

The rearrangement uses TRBV15 and TRBJ2-7; D is unclear. From germline, CDR1 is LNHNV and CDR2 YYDKDF (reference sequence). Trimming pared 2 bases from V and 5 bases from J, leaving 7 bases between. The CDR3 contains 12 residues. Here the CDR3 DNA reads TGTGCCACCAGCAGACCACGAGACGAGCAGTACTTC. It translates to CATSRPRDEQYF. Based on the CDR3 plus reference TRBV15 and TRBJ2-7, the full variable domain is DAMVIQNPRYQVTQFGKPVTLSCSQTLNHNVMYWYQQKSSQAPKLLFHYYDKDFNNEADTPDNFQSRRPNTSFCFLDIRSPGLGDTAMYLCATSRPRDEQYFGPGTRLTVT.

This clonotype was seen at least ten times. The gene calls are TRBV29-1 and TRBJ2-7; possible D gene TRBD2, 5 bases. The V gene's germline CDR1 is SQVTM and CDR2 ANQGSEA. V was trimmed by 6 bases and J by 1 base, leaving 13 bases between them. The length of the CDR3 is 13 residues. CDR3 amino acids: CSVLAPRSYEQYF. Written as DNA, the CDR3 is TGCAGCGTCCTAGCCCCAAGGTCCTACGAGCAGTACTTC.

The chain is built from TRBV10-3 and TRBJ2-1, with 14 bases fitting TRBD2. With V trimmed by 6 bases and J by 7 bases, 5 bases remained unmatched. CDR1 and CDR2 (germline): ENHRY, SYGVKD. The CDR3 consists of 15 residues. CDR3 DNA: TGTGCCATCAGGGGGACTAGCGGGAGTGATAATGAGCAGTTCTTC. This translates into CAIRGTSGSDNEQFF.

This clonotype was seen repeatedly, ten times or more. The chain links TRBV15 to TRBJ2-7, with 11 bases identical to TRBD2. The CDR3 has 16 residues. Germline values: CDR1 LNHNV, CDR2 YYDKDF (reference sequence). V shed 5 bases, J shed 4 bases, and the junction held 10 bases outside the gene matches. The CDR3 DNA is TGTGCCACCAGCTCTCGTAGCGGGAGGGAAGATTACGAGCAGTACTTC. Its protein product is CATSSRSGREDYEQYF. Based on the CDR3 plus reference TRBV15 and TRBJ2-7, the full variable domain is DAMVIQNPRYQVTQFGKPVTLSCSQTLNHNVMYWYQQKSSQAPKLLFHYYDKDFNNEADTPDNFQSRRPNTSFCFLDIRSPGLGDTAMYLCATSSRSGREDYEQYFGPGTRLTVT.

This clonotype was observed many times. V and J are TRBV20-1 and TRBJ1-4; D is ambiguous. The CDR3 spans 12 residues. Trimming took off 6 bases at V and 7 bases at J, with 12 bases between the two ends. Germline CDR1 is DFQATT and CDR2 is SNEGSKA (reference sequence). The CDR3 is CSALRGIEKLFF. Written as DNA, the CDR3 is TGCAGTGCCCTAAGAGGGATTGAAAAACTGTTTTTT.

This clonotype occurred once. Given a much more abundant clone one base away, this may be a read error. The V call is TRBV4-1, the J call TRBJ2-5; D call uncertain. This CDR3 region has 12 residues. Germline assignment: CDR1 MGHRA and CDR2 YSYEKL. The CDR3 DNA is TGCACCAGCAGCCTGACTCAAGAGACCCAGTACTTC. Encoded protein: CTSSLTQETQYF.

This clonotype has just a few counts. The chain recombines TRBV7-9 with TRBJ2-1; perhaps TRBD2 as D (6 bases). V lost 5 bases and J 8 bases, leaving 13 bases between the germline ends. CDR3 length: 13 residues. Germline V gene data show CDR1 as SEHNR and CDR2 as FQNEAQ (reference sequence). Here the CDR3 DNA reads TGTGCCAGCAGCCACAGACTAGTTGATGAGCAGTTCTTC. Amino acids: CASSHRLVDEQFF.

This clonotype was counted a few times. The gene calls are TRBV10-2 and TRBJ1-1; D possibly corresponds to TRBD1 (5 bases). Germline lookup yields CDR1 WSHSY and CDR2 SAAADI. Trimming stripped 5 bases from V and 6 bases from J, with 16 bases between. This CDR3 comprises 14 residues. CDR3 DNA sequence: TGCGCCAGCAGTTTGGGGGGACTATTCTCTGAAGCTTTCTTT. Residues: CASSLGGLFSEAFF.

This clonotype was observed at least ten times. The chain links TRBV19 to TRBJ2-3; no clear D gene. The CDR3 totals 15 residues. Germline loops: CDR1 LNHDA, CDR2 SQIVND (reference sequence). V was cut by 5 bases and J by 1 base, with 13 bases left in between. CDR3 coding DNA: TGTGCCAGTAGTCCCACGTCCATGGGCACAGATACGCAGTATTTT. As protein: CASSPTSMGTDTQYF.

V gene TRBV12-3 or TRBV12-4 combines with J gene TRBJ2-4, with D perhaps TRBD1 or TRBD2 (5 bases each). The CDR3 has 13 residues. V lost 6 bases to trimming and J lost 6 bases, with 12 bases between them. The CDR3 is CASRSRDLNIQYF. The CDR3, as DNA: TGTGCCAGCAGAAGCCGGGACCTAAACATTCAGTACTTC.

Many counts were recorded for this clonotype. The chain joins TRBV14 to TRBJ2-6, with D uncertain. Trimming shortened V by 6 bases and J by 0 bases, and 6 bases separated the two germline ends. The germline CDR1 and CDR2 sequences are SGHDN and FVKESK. The CDR3 sequence is 14 residues long. CDR3 bases: TGTGCCAGCAGGGCCTCCTCTGGGGCCAACGTCCTGACTTTC. Translation gives CASRASSGANVLTF.

This clonotype was counted a few times. This chain links TRBV7-2 with TRBJ1-2; a weak D match, TRBD1 (5 bases). Trimming removed 4 bases at V and 1 base at J, with 13 bases between. The CDR3 length is 15 residues. Germline V gene sequence: CDR1 SGHTA, CDR2 FQGNSA. The chain's CDR3 is CASSSTGTVNYGYTF. Written as DNA, the CDR3 is TGTGCCAGCAGCTCCACCGGGACGGTTAACTATGGCTACACCTTC.

The table lists this clonotype with a few counts. Mismatch with germline at one junction end may stem from a read error. This chain joins TRBV27 and TRBJ1-1, with a possible D match to TRBD1 (6 bases). The CDR3 length is 14 residues. Germline V gene sequence: CDR1 MNHEY, CDR2 SMNVEV (reference sequence). The CDR3 DNA is TGTGCCAGCAACAAGGACAGTTTGAACGCTGAAGCTTTCTTT. Translated: CASNKDSLNAEAFF.

This chain links TRBV20-1 with TRBJ2-4; TRBD2 aligns across 12 bases. V was clipped by 6 bases and J by 0 bases; unmatched bases: 9. CDR1 and CDR2 from the germline V gene are DFQATT and SNEGSKA (reference sequence). The CDR3 length is 17 residues. The CDR3 region is CSARLAGGSLAKNIQYF. As DNA, the CDR3 is TGCAGTGCGAGGCTAGCGGGAGGGTCCCTAGCCAAAAACATTCAGTACTTC.

This clonotype was detected only a few times. This chain links TRBV25-1 with TRBJ2-7; D is ambiguous. Trimming pared 4 bases from V and 1 base from J, leaving 2 bases between. There are 11 residues in the CDR3. CDR1 is MGHDK and CDR2 is SYGVNS in the germline V gene. CDR3 sequence (DNA): TGTGCCAGCAGTGGGTCCTACGAGCAGTACTTC. Translation gives CASSGSYEQYF.

J is TRBJ1-2 and V is TRBV11-2, with 12 bases fitting TRBD1. The CDR3 consists of 16 residues. Losses at the gene ends were 6 bases for V and 4 bases for J; bases not matched to a gene: 9. Germline values: CDR1 SGHAT, CDR2 FQNNGV. CDR3 nucleotides: TGTGCCAGCAGAAACCCGGGACAGGGGGCGATCTATGGCTACACCTTC. As protein: CASRNPGQGAIYGYTF. The whole variable domain, filled in from reference TRBV11-2 and TRBJ1-2, reads EAGVAQSPRYKIIEKRQSVAFWCNPISGHATLYWYQQILGQGPKLLIQFQNNGVVDDSQLPKDRFSAERLKGVDSTLKIQPAKLEDSAVYLCASRNPGQGAIYGYTFGSGTRLTVV.

The rearrangement links TRBV29-1 to TRBJ1-1; weak D call: TRBD1 (6 bases). V lost 3 bases, J lost 1 base, and 9 bases lay in between. The V gene's germline CDR1 is SQVTM and CDR2 ANQGSEA. The CDR3 is 13 residues long. CDR3 DNA sequence: TGCAGCGTTGACCAGACAGGGAACACTGAAGCTTTCTTT. The encoded protein is CSVDQTGNTEAFF.